This record concerns one T cell receptor (beta chain) sequence. The sample originates from a study of T cell changes during pregnancy in multiple sclerosis. The protocol was immunoSEQ multiplex PCR, while the TCRdb copy is restricted to in-frame clones and leaves out a portion. This sample has roughly 76,000 clones; around nine tenths occur once, and the top ten carry under 0.35%. The CDR3 has 11 residues. The V and J ends lost 6 bases and 2 bases respectively, with 4 bases between them. Per the germline V gene, CDR1 is MNHEY and CDR2 is SMNVEV (reference sequence). The chain carries TRBV27 and TRBJ2-5; D is unclear. The sequenced sample was CD4+ T cells from peripheral blood mononuclear cells, obtained after pregnancy. This clonotype originated in a female donor with multiple sclerosis, enrolled in a pregnancy study. CDR3 in amino acids: CASSPQETQYF. CDR3 nucleotide sequence: TGTGCCAGCAGCCCTCAAGAGACCCAGTACTTC.